One sample yielded the 17 T cell receptor beta chains listed below, sequenced in a study of cytomegalovirus exposure and HLA in healthy donors (dated by TCRdb to the late 2010s). Receptors were amplified or captured by the immunoSEQ multiplex PCR assay. The multiplex PCR relied on a mix of 60 forward primers for TCR Vbeta segments and 13 reverse primers for TCR Jbeta segments. TCRdb obtained this table from immuneACCESS and retained in-frame rearrangements with V and J assigned. These tables miss some clones; where compared with another copy, unresolved V genes account for less than half of the shortfall, and the remainder is unexplained. This sample comprises more than 85,000 clones, about 81% of them detected only once. The ten largest account for approximately 1.2% of the sample. Sample: PBMCs. Every receptor here comes from a man aged 25-40 years in good health and CMV-seronegative.

J is TRBJ2-6 and V is TRBV30; 11 bases match TRBD2. CDR3 size: 16 residues. Trimming removed 8 bases from V and 0 bases from J; junction bases left unmatched: 6. Germline V gives CDR1 GTSNPN, CDR2 SVGIG (reference sequence). As DNA, the CDR3 is TGTGCCACTACCGGGACTAGCGGCTCTGGGGCCAACGTCCTGACTTTC. This gives the protein CATTGTSGSGANVLTF. Filled out from reference TRBV30 and TRBJ2-6, the complete variable domain reads SQTIHQWPATLVQPVGSPLSLECTVEGTSNPNLYWYRQAAGRGLQLLFYSVGIGQISSEVPQNLSASRPQDRQFILSSKKLLLSDSGFYLCATTGTSGSGANVLTFGAGSRLTVL.

This chain connects TRBV27 to TRBJ1-2; D is perhaps TRBD1 (6 bases). Trimming removed 5 bases at V and 4 bases at J, with 14 bases between. The germline CDR1 and CDR2 sequences are MNHEY and SMNVEV (reference sequence). This CDR3 is 14 amino acids long. CDR3 in DNA: TGTGCCAGCAGTCCGGACAGATCGGGCTATGGCTACACCTTC. Translation gives CASSPDRSGYGYTF.

This chain connects TRBV7-8 to TRBJ2-5; possibly TRBD2 for D (6 bases). The CDR3 is 14 amino acids. Germline values: CDR1 SGHVS, CDR2 FQNEAQ. The V and J ends lost 1 base and 9 bases respectively, with 15 bases between them. The CDR3 nucleotides are TGTGCCAGCAGCTTAGGGGACTGGTCCTGGGCCCAGTACTTC. Translated, it gives CASSLGDWSWAQYF.

This chain uses TRBV5-1 with TRBJ2-2; TRBD2 matches at 11 bases. CDR3 length equals 17 residues. The junction had 11 bases not matched to a gene; V was cut back by 3 bases and J by 7 bases. Per the germline V gene, CDR1 is SGHRS and CDR2 is YFSETQ. CDR3 amino acids: CASSSSLAGGGIGELFF. The CDR3 nucleotides read TGCGCCAGCAGCTCTTCCCTAGCGGGAGGAGGTATCGGGGAGCTGTTTTTT.

This clone was counted a few times. This chain uses TRBV5-1 with TRBJ2-7; 7 bases align to TRBD1. CDR3 length equals 14 residues. In germline, CDR1 is SGHRS, CDR2 YFSETQ. V lost 0 bases to trimming and J lost 3 bases; unmatched junction nucleotides: 3. In nucleotides, the CDR3 is TGCGCCAGCAGCTTGGGACAGGGCATCTACGAGCAGTACTTC. Translated: CASSLGQGIYEQYF.

Written as DNA, the CDR3 is TGCGCCAGCAGCCAAGATCGACAAAGCTATGGCTACACCTTC. This gives the protein CASSQDRQSYGYTF. V and J are TRBV4-1 and TRBJ1-2; D unclear. The CDR3 sequence is 14 residues long. V lost 0 bases and J lost 4, with 9 bases in between. Germline CDR1 is MGHRA and CDR2 is YSYEKL.

This chain's CDR3 is CASSPSGGGVNTEAFF. In nucleotides, the CDR3 is TGTGCCAGCAGTCCGTCGGGGGGCGGAGTGAACACTGAAGCTTTCTTT. The chain joins TRBV7-9 to TRBJ1-1; tentatively, D is TRBD1 (6 bases). CDR1 and CDR2 (germline): SEHNR, FQNEAQ (reference sequence). The germline V and J ends were trimmed by 6 bases and 0 bases, with 17 bases remaining between them. The CDR3 covers 16 residues.

This clone has only one observation. V gene TRBV9 combines with J gene TRBJ2-2, with 9 bases aligning to TRBD1. V shed 0 bases and J 5 bases; nucleotides not matched to a gene: 5. Per germline, CDR1 SGDLS and CDR2 YYNGEE. There are 16 residues in the CDR3. CDR3 nucleotides: TGTGCCAGCAGCGTAGCAGGGACAGGGTGGACCGGGGAGCTGTTTTTT. It yields the protein CASSVAGTGWTGELFF.

The chain couples TRBV9 to TRBJ2-5; TRBD2 agrees at 7 bases. CDR3 length equals 15 residues. Germline V lookup: CDR1 SGDLS, CDR2 YYNGEE. The junction had 7 bases not matched to a gene; V was cut back by 0 bases and J by 5 bases. The CDR3 nucleotides read TGTGCCAGCAGCGTAGGTGGCAGGGAGGGGGAGACCCAGTACTTC. Amino acid sequence: CASSVGGREGETQYF.

This chain uses TRBV27 with TRBJ2-2, with 7 bases aligning to TRBD1. Germline CDR1 MNHEY, CDR2 SMNVEV (reference sequence). The CDR3 contains 17 residues. The trim removed 6 bases at V and 3 bases at J, leaving 13 bases unmatched. CDR3 loop: CASSPNLGGFDTGELFF. The CDR3 nucleotides read TGTGCCAGCAGCCCAAATCTAGGGGGCTTTGACACCGGGGAGCTGTTTTTT.

This chain links TRBV6-1 with TRBJ2-1; a possible D gene is TRBD2 (5 bases). This CDR3 contains 14 residues. The V gene's germline CDR1 is MNHNS and CDR2 SASEGT. V was cut by 3 bases and J by 9 bases, with 15 bases left in between. The CDR3 region is CASSDLTILFEQFF. For the CDR3, the DNA is TGTGCCAGCAGTGATCTGACTATTCTGTTTGAGCAGTTCTTC.

The CDR3 reads CASGSGTKDTAGTDTQYF. CDR3 DNA sequence: TGTGCTAGTGGTTCTGGTACGAAGGACACCGCGGGCACAGATACGCAGTATTTT. The chain employs TRBV12-5 and TRBJ2-3; perhaps TRBD1 as D (5 bases). The V end lost 4 bases, the J end lost 1 base, and 21 bases lay between the germline ends. The CDR3 has 18 residues. Germline V gene sequence: CDR1 LGHNT, CDR2 FRNRAP.

In its sample, this clone was seen once. The chain couples TRBV6-6 to TRBJ2-7, with 10 nucleotides matching TRBD1. Unmatched junction bases numbered 5, after V lost 7 bases and J lost 2 bases. Germline V gives CDR1 MNHNY, CDR2 SVGAGI (reference sequence). CDR3 length equals 14 residues. The CDR3 spells CASKGDRGAYEQYF. In DNA form, the CDR3 reads TGTGCCAGCAAAGGGGACAGGGGAGCCTACGAGCAGTACTTC.

The chain is built from TRBV6-6 and TRBJ2-1; D gene unclear. The ends were cut back, 5 bases at V and 0 bases at J, with 11 bases in the middle. Germline values: CDR1 MNHNY, CDR2 SVGAGI (reference sequence). This CDR3 comprises 15 residues. The CDR3 DNA reads TGTGCCAGCAGTACCGGCCCTAGCTCCTACAATGAGCAGTTCTTC. Translating gives CASSTGPSSYNEQFF.

This clone occurred a few times. The V gene is TRBV7-9, the J gene TRBJ2-5, with no clear D. The CDR3 is 14 amino acids. CDR1 is SEHNR and CDR2 is FQNEAQ in the germline V gene (reference sequence). V lost 5 bases and J lost 2, with 12 bases in between. As DNA, the CDR3 is TGTGCCAGCAGCCCCCCACTCGAGCAAGAGACCCAGTACTTC. This sequence encodes CASSPPLEQETQYF.

V gene TRBV4-3 combines with J gene TRBJ2-1; TRBD1 agrees at 9 bases. The CDR3 extends over 17 amino acids. Germline V CDR1 and CDR2: LGHNA, YSLEER. The ends lost 0 bases at V and 3 bases at J; junction bases unmatched: 6. CDR3 sequence: CASSQDLGQGGYNEQFF. In DNA, the CDR3 is TGCGCCAGCAGCCAAGATTTGGGACAGGGAGGCTACAATGAGCAGTTCTTC.

For this clone: Other DNA sequences from this sample encode an identical CDR3 as well. The chain is built from TRBV6-4 and TRBJ1-5; D may be TRBD1 (6 bases). Trimming left V 3 bases short and J 4 bases short, with 7 bases between. The CDR3 loop spans 13 amino acids. Germline loops: CDR1 MRHNA, CDR2 SNTAGT. DNA of the CDR3: TGTGCCAGCAGTGAGCAGGGGAATCAGCCCCAGCATTTT. Translating it yields CASSEQGNQPQHF.